The rows below give T cell receptor beta chains drawn from one sample of a study of blood T cells in healthy people across ages. TCRdb redid the calling of the 5' RACE reads with MiXCR, one entry per CDR3 protein. The sample consists of 1.4 million or so distinct CDR3 sequences, about 45% of them appearing once. Sequenced material: blood. These receptors were obtained from a young woman in good health. The CDR3 runs from the conserved cysteine through the conserved F or W. The D gene is left open where the match is weak. Not all rows give a size; the values are once, few, many and, for expanded clones, a class.

J gene | V gene | D gene | clone size | CDR3 protein | CDR3 DNA
TRBJ2-1 | TRBV5-1 | - | - | CASSPQTYEQFF | TGCGCCAGCAGCCCCCAGACCTACGAGCAGTTCTTC
TRBJ2-1 | TRBV3-1 | TRBD1 | - | CASSQDWTGKDEQFF | TGTGCCAGCAGCCAAGACTGGACAGGGAAGGATGAGCAGTTCTTC
TRBJ2-7 | TRBV6-5 | - | many | CASSYSSLREQYF | TGTGCCAGCAGTTACTCTTCCCTTCGCGAGCAGTACTTC
TRBJ1-2 | TRBV7-9 | - | once | CASGRSGVDYGYTF | TGTGCCAGCGGTAGAAGCGGGGTCGACTATGGCTACACCTTC
TRBJ1-2 | TRBV4-3 | TRBD1 | - | CASSRADRAQGYTF | TGCGCCAGCAGCCGCGCGGACAGGGCACAGGGCTACACCTTC
TRBJ1-5 | TRBV4-3 | - | - | CASSQDTASNQPQHF | TGCGCCAGCAGCCAAGATACCGCGAGCAATCAGCCCCAGCATTTT
TRBJ2-1 | TRBV20-1 | TRBD2 | few | CSTSQGWLAGNEQFF | TGCAGTACCTCTCAGGGTTGGCTAGCGGGGAATGAGCAGTTCTTC
TRBJ2-1 | TRBV27 | - | - | CAARGGSYNEQFF | TGTGCCGCAAGGGGGGGCTCCTACAATGAGCAGTTCTTC
TRBJ1-5 | TRBV15 | - | - | CATRTLLGPQHF | TGTGCCACCAGAACCCTTTTAGGGCCCCAGCATTTT
TRBJ2-4 | TRBV5-1 | TRBD2 | - | CASSLQAGSGIQYF | TGCGCCAGCAGCTTGCAAGCGGGGAGCGGCATTCAGTACTTC
TRBJ2-3 | TRBV4-3 | - | few | CASSLDSDYGTDTQYF | TGCGCCAGCAGCCTCGACAGTGACTATGGCACAGATACGCAGTATTTT
TRBJ1-1 | TRBV29-1 | TRBD1 | few | CSPLRAGGHTEAFF | TGCAGCCCCCTTCGGGCAGGGGGTCACACTGAAGCTTTCTTT
TRBJ2-2 | TRBV7-8 | - | - | CASSFWWVTVGGEETGELFF | TGTGCCAGCAGCTTTTGGTGGGTCACAGTCGGGGGCGAAGAGACCGGGGAGCTGTTTTTT
TRBJ2-5 | TRBV5-1 | TRBD1 | few | CASSVGQDEQYF | TGCGCCAGCAGCGTGGGACAGGATGAGCAGTACTTC
TRBJ2-3 | TRBV7-9 | - | - | CASSMDLRADTQYF | TGTGCCAGCAGCATGGACCTGAGGGCAGATACGCAGTATTTT
TRBJ1-2 | TRBV20-1 | TRBD1 | few | CSAGPQGVYGYGYTF | TGCAGTGCTGGCCCCCAGGGGGTGTACGGCTATGGCTACACCTTC
TRBJ2-5 | TRBV12-3/TRBV12-4 | - | - | CASRLRGQETQYF | TGTGCCAGCAGGCTGAGGGGTCAAGAGACCCAGTACTTC
TRBJ2-3 | TRBV7-2 | - | many | CASSFAGNTDTQYF | TGTGCCAGCAGCTTCGCGGGGAACACAGATACGCAGTATTTT
TRBJ1-1 | TRBV29-1 | - | many | CSVVGQMNTEAFF | TGCAGCGTTGTCGGACAGATGAACACTGAAGCTTTCTTT